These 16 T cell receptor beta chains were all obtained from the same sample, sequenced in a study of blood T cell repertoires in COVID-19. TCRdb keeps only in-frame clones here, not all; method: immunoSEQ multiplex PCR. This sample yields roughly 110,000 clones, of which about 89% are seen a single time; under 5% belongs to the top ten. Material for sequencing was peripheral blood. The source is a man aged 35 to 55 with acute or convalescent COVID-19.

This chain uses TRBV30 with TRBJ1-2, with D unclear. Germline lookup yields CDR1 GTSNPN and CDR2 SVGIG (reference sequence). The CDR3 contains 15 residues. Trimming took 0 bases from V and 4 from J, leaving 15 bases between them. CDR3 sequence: CAWSVRQTNGYGYTF. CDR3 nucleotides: TGTGCCTGGAGTGTACGGCAGACAAATGGCTATGGCTACACCTTC.

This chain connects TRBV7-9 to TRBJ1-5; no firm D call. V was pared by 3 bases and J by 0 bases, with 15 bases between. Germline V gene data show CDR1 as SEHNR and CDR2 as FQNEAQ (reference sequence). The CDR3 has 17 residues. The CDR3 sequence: CASSFRLRSYSNQPQHF. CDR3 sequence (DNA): TGTGCCAGCAGCTTTAGGTTGAGGAGCTATAGCAATCAGCCCCAGCATTTT.

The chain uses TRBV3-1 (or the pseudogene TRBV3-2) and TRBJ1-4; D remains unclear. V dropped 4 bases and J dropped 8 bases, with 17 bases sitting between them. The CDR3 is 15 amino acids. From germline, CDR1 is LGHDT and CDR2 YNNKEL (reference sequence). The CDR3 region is CASSLRVEGGEKLFF. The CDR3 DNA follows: TGTGCCAGCAGCCTAAGAGTAGAGGGAGGAGAAAAACTGTTTTTT.

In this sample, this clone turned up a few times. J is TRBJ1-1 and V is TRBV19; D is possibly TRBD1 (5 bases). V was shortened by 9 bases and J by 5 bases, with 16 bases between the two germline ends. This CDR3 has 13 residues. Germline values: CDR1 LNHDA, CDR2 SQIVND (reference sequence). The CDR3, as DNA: TGTGCCAGCAATAAGGGGCCAGGGACTGAAGCTTTCTTT. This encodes CASNKGPGTEAFF. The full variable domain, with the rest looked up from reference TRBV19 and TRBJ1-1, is DGGITQSPKYLFRKEGQNVTLSCEQNLNHDAMYWYRQDPGQGLRLIYYSQIVNDFQKGDIAEGYSVSREKKESFPLTVTSAQKNPTAFYLCASNKGPGTEAFFGQGTRLTVV.

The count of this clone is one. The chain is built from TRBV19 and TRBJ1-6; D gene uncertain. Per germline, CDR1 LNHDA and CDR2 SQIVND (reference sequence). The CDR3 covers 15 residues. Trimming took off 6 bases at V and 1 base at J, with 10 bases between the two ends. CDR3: CASRIGVSYNSPLHF. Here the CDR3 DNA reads TGTGCCAGTAGGATCGGGGTATCCTATAATTCACCCCTCCACTTT.

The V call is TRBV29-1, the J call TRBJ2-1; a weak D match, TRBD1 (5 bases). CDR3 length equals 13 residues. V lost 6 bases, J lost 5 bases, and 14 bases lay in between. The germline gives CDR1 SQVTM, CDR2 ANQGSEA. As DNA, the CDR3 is TGCAGCGTCGCCCTGGGGCGACACAATGAGCAGTTCTTC. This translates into CSVALGRHNEQFF.

CDR3 loop: CASSQTAGQETQYF. As DNA, the CDR3 is TGTGCCAGCAGCCAAACTGCGGGCCAAGAGACCCAGTACTTC. J is TRBJ2-5 and V is TRBV7-2, with a weak D call TRBD2 (5 bases). In germline, CDR1 is SGHTA, CDR2 FQGNSA. The CDR3 has 14 residues. Trimming cost V 5 bases and J 1 base, with 11 bases left between them. Drawing the rest from reference TRBV7-2 and TRBJ2-5, the complete variable domain is GAGVSQSPSNKVTEKGKDVELRCDPISGHTALYWYRQSLGQGLEFLIYFQGNSAPDKSGLPSDRFSAERTGGSVSTLTIQRTQQEDSAVYLCASSQTAGQETQYFGPGTRLLVL.

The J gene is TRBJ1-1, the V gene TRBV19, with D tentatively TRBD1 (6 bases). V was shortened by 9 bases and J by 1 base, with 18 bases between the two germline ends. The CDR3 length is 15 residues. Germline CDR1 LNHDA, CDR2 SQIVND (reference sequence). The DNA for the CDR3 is TGTGCCAGCAACCCCGGGACATTGAAGAACACTGAAGCTTTCTTT. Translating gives CASNPGTLKNTEAFF.

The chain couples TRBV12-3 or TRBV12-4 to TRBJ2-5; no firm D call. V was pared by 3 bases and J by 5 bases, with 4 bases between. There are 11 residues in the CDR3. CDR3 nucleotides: TGTGCCAGCAGTTTTTATGAGACCCAGTACTTC. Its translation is CASSFYETQYF.

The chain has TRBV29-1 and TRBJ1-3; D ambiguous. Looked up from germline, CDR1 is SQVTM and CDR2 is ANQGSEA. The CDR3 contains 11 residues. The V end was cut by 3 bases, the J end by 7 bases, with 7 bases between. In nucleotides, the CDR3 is TGCAGCGTTGACGGCGGGAACACCATATATTTT. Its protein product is CSVDGGNTIYF.

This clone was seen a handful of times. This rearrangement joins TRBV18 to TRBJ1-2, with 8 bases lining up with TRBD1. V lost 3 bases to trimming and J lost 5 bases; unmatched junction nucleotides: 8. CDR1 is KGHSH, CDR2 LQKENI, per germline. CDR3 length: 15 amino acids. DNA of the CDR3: TGTGCCAGCTCACCTTCTGACAGGGGAAATTATGGCTACACCTTC. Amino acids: CASSPSDRGNYGYTF. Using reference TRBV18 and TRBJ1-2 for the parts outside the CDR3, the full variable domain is NAGVMQNPRHLVRRRGQEARLRCSPMKGHSHVYWYRQLPEEGLKFMVYLQKENIIDESGMPKERFSAEFPKEGPSILRIQQVVRGDSAAYFCASSPSDRGNYGYTFGSGTRLTVV.

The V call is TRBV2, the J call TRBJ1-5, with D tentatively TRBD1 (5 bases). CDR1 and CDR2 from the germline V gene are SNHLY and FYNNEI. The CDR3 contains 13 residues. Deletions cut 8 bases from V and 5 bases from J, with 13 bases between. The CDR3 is CASWGGKDQPQHF. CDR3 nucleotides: TGTGCCAGCTGGGGGGGGAAGGATCAGCCCCAGCATTTT.

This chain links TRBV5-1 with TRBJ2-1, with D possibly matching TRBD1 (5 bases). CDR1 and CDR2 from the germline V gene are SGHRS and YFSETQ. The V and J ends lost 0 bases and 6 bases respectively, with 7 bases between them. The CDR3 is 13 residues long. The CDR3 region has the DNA TGCGCCAGCAGCTTGGGACAGTCCAATGAGCAGTTCTTC. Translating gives CASSLGQSNEQFF.

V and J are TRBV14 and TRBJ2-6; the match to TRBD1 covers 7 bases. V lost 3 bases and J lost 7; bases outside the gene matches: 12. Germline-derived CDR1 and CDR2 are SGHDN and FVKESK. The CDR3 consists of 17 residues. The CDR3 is CASSQSHKGAGANVLTF. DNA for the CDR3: TGTGCCAGCAGCCAGAGCCATAAGGGGGCCGGAGCCAACGTCCTGACTTTC.

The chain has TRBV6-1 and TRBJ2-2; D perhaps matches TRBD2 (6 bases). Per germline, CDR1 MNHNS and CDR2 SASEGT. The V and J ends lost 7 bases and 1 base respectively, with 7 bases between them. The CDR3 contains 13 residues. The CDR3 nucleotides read TGTGCCAGCAAAGCGGGGAACACCGGGGAGCTGTTTTTT. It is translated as CASKAGNTGELFF.

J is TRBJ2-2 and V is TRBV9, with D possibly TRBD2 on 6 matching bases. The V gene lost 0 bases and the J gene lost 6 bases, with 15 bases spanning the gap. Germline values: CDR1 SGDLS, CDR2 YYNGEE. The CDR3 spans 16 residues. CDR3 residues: CASSVERAGIAGELFF. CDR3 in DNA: TGTGCCAGCAGCGTAGAGAGGGCGGGAATCGCCGGGGAGCTGTTTTTT.